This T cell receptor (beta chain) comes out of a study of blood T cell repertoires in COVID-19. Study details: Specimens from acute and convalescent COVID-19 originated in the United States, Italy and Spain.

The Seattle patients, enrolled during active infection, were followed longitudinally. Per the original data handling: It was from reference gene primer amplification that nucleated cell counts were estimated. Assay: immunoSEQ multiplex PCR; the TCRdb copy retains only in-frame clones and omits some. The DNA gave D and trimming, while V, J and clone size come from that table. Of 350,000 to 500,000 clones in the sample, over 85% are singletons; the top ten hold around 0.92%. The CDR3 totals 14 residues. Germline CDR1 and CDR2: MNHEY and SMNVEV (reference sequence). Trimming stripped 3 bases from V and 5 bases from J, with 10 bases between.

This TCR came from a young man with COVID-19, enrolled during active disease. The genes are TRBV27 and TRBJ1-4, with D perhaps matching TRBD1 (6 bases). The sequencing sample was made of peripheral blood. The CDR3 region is CASSFWQGNEKLFF. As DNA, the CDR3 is TGTGCCAGCAGTTTCTGGCAGGGGAATGAAAAACTGTTTTTT.